Listed here is a single T cell receptor beta chain. Germline V gene data show CDR1 as SGHAT and CDR2 as FQNNGV. The V and J ends lost 4 bases and 6 bases, in that order; junction bases with no gene match: 18. This CDR3 spans 18 amino acids. In the source study's methods: From reference gene primer amplification, estimates of nucleated cell counts were derived. Clones were sequenced by immunoSEQ multiplex PCR, and TCRdb holds only the in-frame ones, with some missing. Clonal size and the V and J genes are those of that table, whereas D and trimming came from the DNA. The profile shows some 340,000 clones, roughly 87% of them singletons. This sample stems from a study of blood T cell repertoires in COVID-19. Study in general: Both acute and convalescent COVID-19 samples were obtained from the United States, Italy and Spain.

The sequence was obtained from a woman in her forties or fifties who had recovered from COVID-19. The source material was PBMCs or T cells enriched from blood (not recorded which). This rearrangement joins TRBV11-2 to TRBJ1-2, with TRBD1 identical over 9 bases. As DNA, the CDR3 is TGTGCCAGCAGCTCGGTAGCTCTAGATTACAGGGGGCGAAATGGCTACACCTTC. It yields the protein CASSSVALDYRGRNGYTF.